This T cell receptor (beta chain) was captured by sequencing in a study of T-cell reconstitution after alpha-beta-depleted transplantation in children. V shed 2 bases and J shed 1 base, with 5 bases lying between them. CDR3 length: 13 residues. Germline V gene sequence: CDR1 MGHDK, CDR2 SYGVNS. During its preparation, the TCRbeta library received unique molecular identifiers. TCRdb passed the PCR reads through MiXCR, listing each CDR3 protein once. The sample lists around 380,000 distinct CDR3 sequences; roughly a tenth were seen once. This clonotype was observed a handful of times. The chain has TRBV25-1 and TRBJ1-1; D is ambiguous. This sequence was found in a human donor who donated a stem cell graft to a child with acute myeloid leukemia. This specimen consisted of PBMCs from the stem cell graft donor, obtained from the stem cell graft. The DNA of the CDR3 is TGTGCCAGCAGTGAAAACGAGAACACTGAAGCTTTCTTT. This encodes CASSENENTEAFF. Combining the CDR3 with reference TRBV25-1 and TRBJ1-1 gives the whole variable domain EADIYQTPRYLVIGTGKKITLECSQTMGHDKMYWYQQDPGMELHLIHYSYGVNSTEKGDLSSESTVSRIRTEHFPLTLESARPSHTSQYLCASSENENTEAFFGQGTRLTVV.